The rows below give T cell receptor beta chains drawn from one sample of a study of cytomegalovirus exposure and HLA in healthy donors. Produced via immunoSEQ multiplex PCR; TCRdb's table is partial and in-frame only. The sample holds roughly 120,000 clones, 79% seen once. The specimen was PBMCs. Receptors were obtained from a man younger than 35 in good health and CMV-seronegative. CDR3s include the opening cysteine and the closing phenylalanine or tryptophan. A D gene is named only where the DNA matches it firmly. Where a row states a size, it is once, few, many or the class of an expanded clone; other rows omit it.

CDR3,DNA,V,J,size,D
CASSVGFAAGGGQETQYF,TGTGCCAGCAGCGTAGGTTTTGCAGCGGGAGGTGGCCAAGAGACCCAGTACTTC,TRBV9,TRBJ2-5,once,TRBD2
CASSEREGNEQFF,TGTGCCAGCAGTGAGCGGGAGGGCAATGAGCAGTTCTTC,TRBV25-1,TRBJ2-1,few,TRBD2
CASSRGEGEVNTEAFF,TGCGCCAGCAGCCGGGGTGAGGGTGAGGTGAACACTGAAGCTTTCTTT,TRBV4-3,TRBJ1-1,few,-
CASSLNTGELFF,TGTGCCAGCAGCCTCAACACCGGGGAGCTGTTTTTT,TRBV7-2,TRBJ2-2,-,-
CASNGDRSNQPQHF,TGTGCCAGTAACGGAGACAGGTCCAATCAGCCCCAGCATTTT,TRBV19,TRBJ1-5,-,-
CASSEVAPGNFEQYF,TGTGCCAGCAGTGAAGTGGCCCCCGGGAATTTCGAGCAGTACTTC,TRBV2,TRBJ2-7,-,-
CASSESGPTHSEFF,TGTGCCAGCAGTGAGTCGGGTCCTACCCATTCGGAGTTCTTC,TRBV2,TRBJ2-1,-,-
CASSLSGRGYEQYF,TGTGCCAGCAGTTTATCCGGCAGGGGGTACGAGCAGTACTTC,TRBV28,TRBJ2-7,-,TRBD1
CASSLQSGSSRRQYF,TGTGCCAGCAGTTTACAGTCCGGGAGTTCGAGGAGGCAGTACTTC,TRBV27,TRBJ2-7,-,-
CAISPTQATPNYGYTF,TGTGCCATCAGTCCTACACAGGCAACCCCTAACTATGGCTACACCTTC,TRBV10-3,TRBJ1-2,-,-
CASSTGQLNQPQHF,TGCGCCAGCAGCACCGGACAGCTCAATCAGCCCCAGCATTTT,TRBV5-1,TRBJ1-5,-,-
CASSLYGDTQYF,TGTGCCAGCAGCTTATACGGAGATACGCAGTATTTT,TRBV7-2,TRBJ2-3,-,-
CATTQPTGAGEETQYF,TGTGCCACCACACAGCCAACGGGGGCGGGAGAAGAGACCCAGTACTTC,TRBV10-3,TRBJ2-5,-,-
CASSQVRGAETQYF,TGTGCCAGCAGCCAGGTCAGGGGCGCGGAGACCCAGTACTTC,TRBV7-2,TRBJ2-5,-,-
CASSSRVYSGRLVRGKTVF,TGTGCCAGCAGCTCAAGGGTCTACTCGGGACGACTAGTTCGGGGAAAAACTGTTTTT,TRBV11-2,TRBJ1-4,once,-
CASSWDRANIQYF,TGTGCCAGCAGTTGGGACAGGGCCAACATTCAGTACTTC,TRBV27,TRBJ2-4,few,TRBD1
CASREPGYDRAGANVLTF,TGTGCCAGCAGGGAACCGGGGTACGACAGGGCTGGGGCCAACGTCCTGACTTTC,TRBV7-3,TRBJ2-6,-,TRBD1